The 13 T cell receptor beta chains presented below share a single source sample, sequenced in a study of OX40 agonist ivuxolimab in advanced cancers. Profiling relied on immunoSEQ multiplex PCR, and the TCRdb table lists in-frame clones only, not all of them. The data show around 67,000 clones, with about 84% seen just once and approximately 8% held by the top ten. This material consisted of CD4+ or CD8+ T cells sorted from blood, taken in a trial of the OX40 agonist ivuxolimab. The receptor set was obtained from an adult with an advanced solid tumor such as melanoma, head and neck, liver or kidney cancer.

The J gene is TRBJ2-3, the V gene TRBV6-1; no clear D. This CDR3 comprises 13 residues. Trimming took 8 bases from V and 1 from J, leaving 10 bases between them. Per germline, CDR1 MNHNS and CDR2 SASEGT. CDR3 amino acids: CASENARTDTQYF. The CDR3, as DNA: TGTGCCAGCGAAAACGCGCGCACAGATACGCAGTATTTT.

Only a few counts were recorded for this clone. The chain combines TRBV6-1 with TRBJ2-1; TRBD2 matches 13 bases. The V and J ends lost 4 bases and 5 bases, in that order; junction bases with no gene match: 5. CDR1 and CDR2 from the germline V gene are MNHNS and SASEGT. The CDR3 runs 16 residues. CDR3 bases: TGTGCCAGCAGTGGTACTAGCGGGGGGGCTAACAATGAGCAGTTCTTC. Protein sequence: CASSGTSGGANNEQFF.

J is TRBJ1-2 and V is TRBV5-4; D gene uncertain. The germline V gene encodes CDR1 SGHNT and CDR2 YYREEE (reference sequence). Trimming shortened V by 5 bases and J by 7 bases, and 15 bases separated the two germline ends. This CDR3 has 13 residues. The CDR3 protein is CASSSDYGGGYTF. In nucleotides, the CDR3 is TGTGCCAGCAGTTCTGATTATGGAGGTGGCTACACCTTC.

This chain uses TRBV10-2 with TRBJ2-5; D might be TRBD2 (7 bases). The CDR3 is 12 amino acids. V shed 11 bases and J shed 4 bases, with 14 bases lying between them. The germline CDR1 and CDR2 sequences are WSHSY and SAAADI. The CDR3 DNA sequence: TGCGCCTCTGCCGCGGGGGCAGAGACCCAGTACTTC. Translation: CASAAGAETQYF.

The V call is TRBV5-8, the J call TRBJ2-3; 7 positions agree with TRBD2. CDR1 and CDR2 from the germline V gene are SGHTS and YDEGEE. The CDR3 extends over 11 amino acids. Trimming cost V 2 bases and J 14 bases; bases outside gene matches: 5. The CDR3 DNA reads as TGTGCCAGCAGCTTAGCGGGGCGAGTGTATTTT. Residues: CASSLAGRVYF. The entire variable domain, with the rest obtained from reference TRBV5-8 and TRBJ2-3, is as follows: EAGVTQSPTHLIKTRGQQATLRCSPISGHTSVYWYQQALGLGLQFLLWYDEGEERNRGNFPPRFSGRQFPNYSSELNVNALELEDSALYLCASSLAGRVYFGPGTRLTVL.

The J gene is TRBJ2-1, the V gene TRBV28; TRBD2 agrees at 7 bases. CDR3 length: 17 amino acids. From germline, CDR1 is MDHEN and CDR2 SYDVKM. V lost 4 bases and J lost 6; bases outside the gene matches: 15. This CDR3 reads CASSSLKGLAATNEQFF. CDR3 coding DNA: TGTGCCAGCAGTTCCCTTAAGGGTCTAGCGGCTACCAATGAGCAGTTCTTC.

The V call is TRBV5-1, the J call TRBJ2-7, with TRBD1 identical over 8 bases. V shed 4 bases and J 4 bases; nucleotides not matched to a gene: 10. The germline V gene has CDR1 SGHRS and CDR2 YFSETQ. The CDR3 runs to 15 residues. CDR3 DNA sequence: TGCGCCAGCAGCGGACAGGGTGCAATCTGGTACGAGCAGTACTTC. Its protein is CASSGQGAIWYEQYF.

V and J are TRBV9 and TRBJ2-7; 9 nucleotides agree with TRBD1. The germline CDR1 and CDR2 sequences are SGDLS and YYNGEE. Trimming took 1 base from V and 2 from J; bases not matched to a gene: 4. This CDR3 has 15 amino acids. The DNA for the CDR3 is TGTGCCAGCAGCGTAAAGAGGGACAGGGCCTACGAGCAGTACTTC. Its protein product is CASSVKRDRAYEQYF.

This chain links TRBV5-1 with TRBJ2-1, with 9 bases identical to TRBD1. The germline V gene encodes CDR1 SGHRS and CDR2 YFSETQ. CDR3 size: 18 residues. The junction had 9 bases not matched to a gene; V was cut back by 2 bases and J by 0 bases. The CDR3 loop reads CASSFPDRGSSSYNEQFF. CDR3 sequence (DNA): TGCGCCAGCAGCTTCCCCGACAGGGGGTCATCCTCCTACAATGAGCAGTTCTTC.

V usage is TRBV9 and J usage is TRBJ2-3; D uncertain. Germline CDR1 is SGDLS and CDR2 is YYNGEE. This CDR3 is built from 15 residues. V lost 3 bases and J 6 bases, leaving 17 bases between the germline ends. The CDR3 here is CASSEGSLLGDTQYF. The CDR3 bases are TGTGCCAGCAGCGAAGGCTCCCTTTTAGGTGATACGCAGTATTTT.

This clone showed up just a few times. The chain employs TRBV5-1 and TRBJ1-1; possible D gene TRBD1, 6 bases. Germline CDR1 SGHRS, CDR2 YFSETQ. This CDR3 is 14 amino acids long. Deletions cut 4 bases from V and 1 base from J, with 11 bases between. In nucleotides, the CDR3 is TGCGCCAGCAGCCCACAGGGAGGGAACACTGAAGCTTTCTTT. Protein: CASSPQGGNTEAFF.

The chain couples TRBV5-1 to TRBJ2-3; 7 nucleotides line up with TRBD1. CDR1 and CDR2 from the germline V gene are SGHRS and YFSETQ. After removal of 4 bases from V and 1 base from J, the junction contained 12 bases not matched to a gene. The length of the CDR3 is 17 residues. The CDR3: CASSPLGQAGGTDTQYF. The CDR3 region has the DNA TGCGCCAGCAGCCCACTTGGACAGGCCGGAGGCACAGATACGCAGTATTTT.

Only a few counts were recorded for this clone. The rearrangement uses TRBV4-1 and TRBJ2-2; D tentatively reads TRBD1 or TRBD2 (5 bases each). Per germline, CDR1 MGHRA and CDR2 YSYEKL. The CDR3 runs to 15 residues. The V end lost 3 bases, the J end lost 4 bases, and 12 bases lay between the germline ends. The CDR3 DNA sequence: TGCGCCAGCAGCCAGGGGGAGCTAGCCACCGGGGAGCTGTTTTTT. This gives the protein CASSQGELATGELFF.